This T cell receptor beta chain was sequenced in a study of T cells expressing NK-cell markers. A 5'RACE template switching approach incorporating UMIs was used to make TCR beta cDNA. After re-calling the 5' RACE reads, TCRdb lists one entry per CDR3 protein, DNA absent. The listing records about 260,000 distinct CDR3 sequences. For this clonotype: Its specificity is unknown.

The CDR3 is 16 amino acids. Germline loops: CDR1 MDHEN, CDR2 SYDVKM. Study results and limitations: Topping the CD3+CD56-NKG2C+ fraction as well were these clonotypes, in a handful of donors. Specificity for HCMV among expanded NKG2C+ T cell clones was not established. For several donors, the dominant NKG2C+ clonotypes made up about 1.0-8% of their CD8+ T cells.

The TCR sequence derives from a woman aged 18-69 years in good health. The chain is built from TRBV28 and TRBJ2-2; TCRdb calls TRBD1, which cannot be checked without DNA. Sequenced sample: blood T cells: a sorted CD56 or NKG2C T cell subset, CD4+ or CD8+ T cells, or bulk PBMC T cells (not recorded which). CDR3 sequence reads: CASSFPGQEIGGELFF.